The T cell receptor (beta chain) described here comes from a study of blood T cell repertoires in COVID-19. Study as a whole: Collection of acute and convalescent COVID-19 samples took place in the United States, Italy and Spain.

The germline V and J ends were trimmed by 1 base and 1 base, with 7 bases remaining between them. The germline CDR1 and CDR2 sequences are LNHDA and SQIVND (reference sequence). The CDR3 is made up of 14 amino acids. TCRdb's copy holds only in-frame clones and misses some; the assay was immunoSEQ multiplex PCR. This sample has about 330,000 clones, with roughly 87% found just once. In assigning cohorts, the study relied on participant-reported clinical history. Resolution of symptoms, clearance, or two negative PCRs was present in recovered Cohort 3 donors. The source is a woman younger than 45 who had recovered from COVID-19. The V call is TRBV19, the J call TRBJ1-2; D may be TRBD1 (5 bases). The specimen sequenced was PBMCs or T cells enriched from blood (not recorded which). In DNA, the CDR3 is TGTGCCAGTAGTATAGGCAGGGATAACTATGGCTACACCTTC. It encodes CASSIGRDNYGYTF.